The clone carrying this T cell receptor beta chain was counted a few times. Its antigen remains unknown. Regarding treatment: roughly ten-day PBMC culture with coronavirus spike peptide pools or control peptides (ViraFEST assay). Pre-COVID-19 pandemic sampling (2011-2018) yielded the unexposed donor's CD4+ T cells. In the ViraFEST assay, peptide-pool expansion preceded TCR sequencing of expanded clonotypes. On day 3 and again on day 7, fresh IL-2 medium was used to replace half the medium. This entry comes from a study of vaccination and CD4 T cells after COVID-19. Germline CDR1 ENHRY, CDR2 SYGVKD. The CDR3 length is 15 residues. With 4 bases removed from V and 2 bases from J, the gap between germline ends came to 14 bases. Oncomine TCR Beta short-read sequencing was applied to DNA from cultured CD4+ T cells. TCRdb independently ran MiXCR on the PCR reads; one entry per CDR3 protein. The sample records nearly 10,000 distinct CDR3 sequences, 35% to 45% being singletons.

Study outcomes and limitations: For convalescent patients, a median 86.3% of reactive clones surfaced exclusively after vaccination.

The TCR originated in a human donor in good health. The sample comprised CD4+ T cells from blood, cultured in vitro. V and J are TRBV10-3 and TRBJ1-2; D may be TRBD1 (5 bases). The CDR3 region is CAISGGRGGNYGYTF. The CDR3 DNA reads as TGTGCCATCAGTGGGGGTCGGGGCGGAAACTATGGCTACACCTTC.